What follows are 9 T cell receptor beta chains derived from one specimen sequenced in a study of cytomegalovirus exposure and HLA in healthy donors. The PCR ran on 60 Vbeta and 13 Jbeta primers. Some clones are missing from TCRdb's copy, which holds only in-frame ones; the method was immunoSEQ multiplex PCR. The table includes more than 65,000 clones, almost 80% detected once. The specimen was PBMCs. These TCRs come from a middle-aged woman in good health and CMV-seropositive.

This sequence joins TRBV6-5 and TRBJ2-7; tentatively, D is TRBD2 (6 bases). This CDR3 comprises 16 residues. Deletions cut 2 bases from V and 2 bases from J, with 16 bases between. The germline V gene encodes CDR1 MNHEY and CDR2 SVGAGI. CDR3 sequence reads: CASSYAAVWGAYEQYF. The CDR3 nucleotides are TGTGCCAGCAGTTACGCGGCAGTGTGGGGGGCCTACGAGCAGTACTTC.

This clone was counted only a few times. This chain links TRBV27 with TRBJ2-3; 9 bases fit TRBD1. CDR3 length: 18 amino acids. The V and J ends lost 0 bases and 2 bases, in that order; junction bases with no gene match: 9. Germline-derived CDR1 and CDR2 are MNHEY and SMNVEV (reference sequence). CDR3 sequence: CASSLSRLRDRVTDTQYF. The CDR3 coding sequence is TGTGCCAGCAGTTTATCCCGACTCCGGGACAGGGTCACAGATACGCAGTATTTT.

The V call is TRBV7-2, the J call TRBJ2-3; D call uncertain. CDR1 and CDR2 from the germline V gene are SGHTA and FQGNSA. V was trimmed by 5 bases and J by 4 bases, leaving 7 bases between them. The CDR3 is 12 amino acids. The CDR3 protein is CASSDGSDTQYF. The DNA of the CDR3 is TGTGCCAGCAGCGACGGGTCAGATACGCAGTATTTT.

The chain has TRBV18 and TRBJ2-1, with TRBD2 matching over 7 bases. Looked up from germline, CDR1 is KGHSH and CDR2 is LQKENI. The CDR3 consists of 16 residues. With 0 bases clipped from V and 9 bases from J, the junction kept 11 bases outside the gene matches. The CDR3 protein is CASSPPIASGVGEQFF. For the CDR3, the DNA is TGTGCCAGCTCACCACCGATCGCTAGCGGAGTGGGTGAGCAGTTCTTC.

The rearrangement joins TRBV30 to TRBJ1-5, with 7 bases lining up with TRBD1. CDR1 is GTSNPN, CDR2 SVGIG, per germline (reference sequence). Unmatched junction bases numbered 5, after V lost 1 base and J lost 2 bases. The CDR3 length is 15 residues. CDR3 sequence reads: CAWSADTGGNQPQHF. CDR3 nucleotides: TGTGCCTGGAGTGCCGACACAGGGGGCAATCAGCCCCAGCATTTT. Combining the CDR3 with reference TRBV30 and TRBJ1-5 gives the whole variable domain SQTIHQWPATLVQPVGSPLSLECTVEGTSNPNLYWYRQAAGRGLQLLFYSVGIGQISSEVPQNLSASRPQDRQFILSSKKLLLSDSGFYLCAWSADTGGNQPQHFGDGTRLSIL.

The rearrangement links TRBV25-1 to TRBJ2-3; maybe TRBD2 (6 bases). The V end lost 4 bases, the J end lost 2 bases, and 10 bases lay between the germline ends. CDR1 is MGHDK and CDR2 is SYGVNS in the germline V gene. There are 14 residues in the CDR3. CDR3 coding DNA: TGTGCCAGCAGTGGACTAGTGCCCACAGATACGCAGTATTTT. This encodes CASSGLVPTDTQYF. Based on the CDR3 plus reference TRBV25-1 and TRBJ2-3, the full variable domain is EADIYQTPRYLVIGTGKKITLECSQTMGHDKMYWYQQDPGMELHLIHYSYGVNSTEKGDLSSESTVSRIRTEHFPLTLESARPSHTSQYLCASSGLVPTDTQYFGPGTRLTVL.

The chain uses TRBV6-5 and TRBJ2-1; D is uncertain. V lost 6 bases and J lost 3, with 6 bases in between. This CDR3 is built from 12 residues. Looked up from germline, CDR1 is MNHEY and CDR2 is SVGAGI. CDR3 in DNA: TGTGCCAGCAGGCTAAACTACAATGAGCAGTTCTTC. It translates to CASRLNYNEQFF.

This sequence joins TRBV14 and TRBJ1-4, with D perhaps TRBD1 (6 bases). V dropped 3 bases and J dropped 5 bases, with 10 bases sitting between them. The CDR3 runs 14 residues. Germline CDR1 SGHDN, CDR2 FVKESK. The CDR3 here is CASSHGQPNEKLFF. CDR3 DNA sequence: TGTGCCAGCAGCCATGGACAGCCGAATGAAAAACTGTTTTTT.

This chain joins TRBV5-5 and TRBJ1-1; TRBD1 aligns across 7 bases. The ends lost 3 bases at V and 0 bases at J; junction bases unmatched: 5. The CDR3 has 15 residues. Germline V gene data show CDR1 as SGHKS and CDR2 as YYEKEE (reference sequence). CDR3 bases: TGTGCCAGCAGCTCACAGGGGATTGTGAACACTGAAGCTTTCTTT. It translates to CASSSQGIVNTEAFF.